The 10 T cell receptor beta chains below come from one sample, sequenced in a study of PD-1 blockade in classical Hodgkin lymphoma. The repertoire was sequenced with immunoSEQ multiplex PCR; TCRdb's copy has only in-frame clones and lacks some. Counted here are 30,000 to 35,000 clones, around 90% occurring once; the ten biggest clones make up around 0.21%. All the patients suffered relapse after autologous stem cell transplantation, and brentuximab vedotin exposure differed. Investigators isolated CD4+ T cells from thawed PBMCs through magnetic negative selection. The specimen comprised CD4+ T cells from blood, sampled at baseline. The receptors here all came from a human donor with classical Hodgkin lymphoma.

The rearrangement joins TRBV5-1 to TRBJ2-1, with D maybe TRBD2 (5 bases). The CDR3 contains 16 residues. Trimming took off 4 bases at V and 5 bases at J, with 19 bases between the two ends. The germline V gene encodes CDR1 SGHRS and CDR2 YFSETQ. The CDR3 sequence is CASSLQVGDSDNEQFF. The CDR3, as DNA: TGCGCCAGCAGCCTGCAAGTGGGAGACTCAGACAATGAGCAGTTCTTC.

V is TRBV19 and J is TRBJ1-5, with D possibly matching TRBD1 (6 bases). The ends were cut back, 10 bases at V and 4 bases at J, with 14 bases in the middle. The CDR3 extends over 13 amino acids. Germline V gene data show CDR1 as LNHDA and CDR2 as SQIVND (reference sequence). CDR3 nucleotide sequence: TGTGCCACAGACCCGGACAGAAATCAGCCCCAGCATTTT. It is translated as CATDPDRNQPQHF.

The chain is built from TRBV10-3 and TRBJ1-3; D unresolved. The CDR3 totals 13 residues. The germline CDR1 and CDR2 sequences are ENHRY and SYGVKD. Trimming cost V 0 bases and J 4 bases, with 4 bases left between them. The CDR3 sequence is CAISESRGNTIYF. DNA of the CDR3: TGTGCCATCAGTGAGTCAAGGGGAAACACCATATATTTT.

V usage is TRBV10-3 and J usage is TRBJ1-2, with 8 bases lining up with TRBD1. The CDR3 contains 16 residues. The V and J ends lost 3 bases and 7 bases, in that order; junction bases with no gene match: 13. Per germline, CDR1 ENHRY and CDR2 SYGVKD. CDR3 amino acids: CAISDYPTGEESGYTF. The CDR3 bases are TGTGCCATCAGTGATTACCCGACAGGGGAGGAATCTGGCTACACCTTC.

The chain combines TRBV5-6 with TRBJ2-7; D may be TRBD1 (9 bases). The CDR3 spans 16 residues. Deletions cut 10 bases from V and 4 bases from J, with 27 bases between. Germline CDR1 is SGHDT and CDR2 is YYEEEE. The CDR3 sequence is CAAGQGLAGDHYEQYF. The CDR3 coding sequence is TGTGCCGCCGGACAGGGGCTAGCGGGCGATCATTACGAGCAGTACTTC.

This rearrangement joins TRBV7-9 to TRBJ2-6, with D possibly TRBD1 on 6 matching bases. The V end lost 4 bases, the J end lost 0 bases, and 16 bases lay between the germline ends. The CDR3 runs to 18 residues. The germline V gene encodes CDR1 SEHNR and CDR2 FQNEAQ (reference sequence). The CDR3 coding sequence is TGTGCCAGCAGCTCCGCCCGGGACACAATCTCTGGGGCCAACGTCCTGACTTTC. Its protein is CASSSARDTISGANVLTF.

The chain employs TRBV28 and TRBJ1-2, with D possibly matching TRBD1 (5 bases). Trimming cost V 4 bases and J 7 bases, with 13 bases left between them. This CDR3 region has 13 residues. In germline, CDR1 is MDHEN, CDR2 SYDVKM. The CDR3 loop reads CASSSTRVRGYTF. CDR3 in DNA: TGTGCCAGCAGTTCTACCAGGGTGCGTGGCTACACCTTC.

This clone was recorded only once. The chain uses TRBV28 and TRBJ2-7; D is perhaps TRBD1 (6 bases). V gave up 7 bases and J gave up 1 base, with 11 bases separating them. The CDR3 sequence is 13 residues long. Germline V gene data show CDR1 as MDHEN and CDR2 as SYDVKM. DNA of the CDR3: TGTGCCAGCACCCAACAGGGTTCCTACGAGCAGTACTTC. Encoded protein: CASTQQGSYEQYF.

This chain joins TRBV5-1 and TRBJ1-3, with D possibly being TRBD1 (5 bases). Per the germline V gene, CDR1 is SGHRS and CDR2 is YFSETQ. The V end was cut by 0 bases, the J end by 9 bases, with 16 bases between. The CDR3 consists of 15 residues. This CDR3 reads CASSLVRGPGGTIYF. CDR3 nucleotides: TGCGCCAGCAGCTTGGTCCGGGGACCGGGAGGCACCATATATTTT.

This sequence joins TRBV11-2 and TRBJ2-3, with 7 nucleotides matching TRBD2. V shed 0 bases, J shed 6 bases, and the junction held 9 bases outside the gene matches. From germline, CDR1 is SGHAT and CDR2 FQNNGV. The CDR3 is 16 amino acids. The CDR3 nucleotides are TGTGCCAGCAGCTTAGAAGGCGGTAGCGGGTGGGATACGCAGTATTTT. Residues: CASSLEGGSGWDTQYF. Filled out from reference TRBV11-2 and TRBJ2-3, the complete variable domain reads EAGVAQSPRYKIIEKRQSVAFWCNPISGHATLYWYQQILGQGPKLLIQFQNNGVVDDSQLPKDRFSAERLKGVDSTLKIQPAKLEDSAVYLCASSLEGGSGWDTQYFGPGTRLTVL.